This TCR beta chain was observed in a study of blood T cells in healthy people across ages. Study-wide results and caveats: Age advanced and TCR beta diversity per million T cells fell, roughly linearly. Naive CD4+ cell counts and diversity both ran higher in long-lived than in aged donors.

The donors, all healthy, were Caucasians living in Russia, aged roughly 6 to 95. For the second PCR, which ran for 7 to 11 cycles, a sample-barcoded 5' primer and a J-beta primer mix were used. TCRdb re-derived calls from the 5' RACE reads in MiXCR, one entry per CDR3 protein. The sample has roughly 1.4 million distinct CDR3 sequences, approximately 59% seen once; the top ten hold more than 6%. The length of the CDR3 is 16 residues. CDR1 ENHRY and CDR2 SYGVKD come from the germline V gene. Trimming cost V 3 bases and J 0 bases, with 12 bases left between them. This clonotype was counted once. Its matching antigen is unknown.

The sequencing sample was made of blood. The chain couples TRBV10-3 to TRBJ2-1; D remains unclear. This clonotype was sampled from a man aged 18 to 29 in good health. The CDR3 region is CAISDGRTSSYNEQFF. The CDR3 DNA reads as TGTGCCATCAGTGATGGCAGAACGAGCTCCTACAATGAGCAGTTCTTC.